This TCR beta chain derives from a study of blood T cell repertoires in COVID-19. About the study: PBMCs, B-cell-depleted T cells, or T cells provided the cDNA or gDNA that made up the material.

The germline V gene has CDR1 MNHEY and CDR2 SVGEGT. V was pared by 5 bases and J by 6 bases, with 10 bases between. The CDR3 length is 13 residues. TCRdb's table, derived via immunoSEQ multiplex PCR, lists solely in-frame clones and lacks some. Here the sample spans some 98,000 clones, roughly 80% being singletons. The sequenced sample was peripheral blood. This sequence originates from an older man with active or convalescent COVID-19. The chain has TRBV6-2 or TRBV6-3 and TRBJ1-4; possible D gene TRBD1, 5 bases. DNA for the CDR3: TGTGCCAGCAGTCTCAGGGTTCATGAAAAACTGTTTTTT. Amino acid sequence: CASSLRVHEKLFF.